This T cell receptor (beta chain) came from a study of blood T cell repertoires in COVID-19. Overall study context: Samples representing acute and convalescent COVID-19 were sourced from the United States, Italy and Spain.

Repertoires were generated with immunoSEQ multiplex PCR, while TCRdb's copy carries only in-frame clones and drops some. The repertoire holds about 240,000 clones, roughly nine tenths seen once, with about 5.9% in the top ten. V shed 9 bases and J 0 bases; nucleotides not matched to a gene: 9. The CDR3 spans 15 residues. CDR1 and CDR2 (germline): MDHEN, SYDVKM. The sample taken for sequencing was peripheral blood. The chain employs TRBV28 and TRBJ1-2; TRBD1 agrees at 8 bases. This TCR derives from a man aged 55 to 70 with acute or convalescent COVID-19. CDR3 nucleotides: TGTGCCAGTGGGACAGGTTCTCCTTCTAACTATGGCTACACCTTC. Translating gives CASGTGSPSNYGYTF.